These 7 T cell receptor beta chains came from one sample sequenced in a study of beta chain features in type 1 diabetes. Study-wide results and caveats: The study found moderately but significantly shorter TCRB CDR3s in all four CD4+ subsets of Type 1 diabetes patients.

For these TCRs, the target antigens are not known. Expressed TCRB transcripts were sequenced because the isolated RNA had all been reverse transcribed beforehand. Method: immunoSEQ multiplex PCR; TCRdb's copy keeps in-frame clones and lacks some. The data contain fewer than 350,000 clones, approximately 16% of them singletons. Sample: naive CD4+ T cells from blood. These receptors were obtained from a young man with type 1 diabetes.

The V and J genes are TRBV9 and TRBJ1-3, with D perhaps matching TRBD1 (6 bases). The V and J ends lost 4 bases and 0 bases respectively, with 14 bases between them. The CDR3 consists of 16 residues. Germline CDR1 is SGDLS and CDR2 is YYNGEE. DNA for the CDR3: TGTGCCAGCAGCCCCCAGAGGGGGGGCTCTGGAAACACCATATATTTT. Its translation: CASSPQRGGSGNTIYF.

The chain has TRBV18 and TRBJ2-7; TRBD1 matches at 8 bases. The CDR3 spans 13 residues. Germline CDR1 is KGHSH and CDR2 is LQKENI. Germline trimming cut 3 bases from V and 6 bases from J; bases unmatched to any gene: 4. The DNA for the CDR3 is TGTGCCAGCTCACCCCAAGACAGGGGCGAGCAGTACTTC. Residues: CASSPQDRGEQYF.

This chain connects TRBV9 to TRBJ2-2; a possible D gene is TRBD2 (5 bases). V was shortened by 5 bases and J by 5 bases, with 7 bases between the two germline ends. Germline CDR1 reads SGDLS; CDR2 reads YYNGEE. The CDR3 is 12 residues long. The CDR3 region has the DNA TGTGCCAGCAGTAGAGGGACCGGGGAGCTGTTTTTT. Translation: CASSRGTGELFF.

The V gene is TRBV6-1, the J gene TRBJ2-1; D is ambiguous. The germline V and J ends were trimmed by 0 bases and 12 bases, with 12 bases remaining between them. The germline V gene has CDR1 MNHNS and CDR2 SASEGT. The CDR3 is made up of 13 amino acids. The CDR3 sequence is CASSEASGFRQFF. CDR3 DNA sequence: TGTGCCAGCAGTGAAGCGTCGGGTTTTCGGCAGTTCTTC.

The chain joins TRBV6-1 to TRBJ2-7; 8 bases match TRBD1. Per the germline V gene, CDR1 is MNHNS and CDR2 is SASEGT. This CDR3 has 17 amino acids. The ends lost 4 bases at V and 5 bases at J; junction bases unmatched: 16. The chain's CDR3 is CASSGGFRRTGMDEQYF. CDR3 nucleotides: TGTGCCAGCAGTGGGGGCTTTCGCAGGACAGGGATGGACGAGCAGTACTTC.

The chain carries TRBV14 and TRBJ2-3, with 7 bases that match TRBD2. With V trimmed by 5 bases and J by 4 bases, 12 bases remained unmatched. The CDR3 is 16 amino acids. Germline V gives CDR1 SGHDN, CDR2 FVKESK. This CDR3 is CASSNGRTGGADTQYF. The CDR3 DNA sequence: TGTGCCAGCAGCAATGGTCGTACGGGGGGAGCAGATACGCAGTATTTT. The full variable domain, with the rest looked up from reference TRBV14 and TRBJ2-3, is EAGVTQFPSHSVIEKGQTVTLRCDPISGHDNLYWYRRVMGKEIKFLLHFVKESKQDESGMPNNRFLAERTGGTYSTLKVQPAELEDSGVYFCASSNGRTGGADTQYFGPGTRLTVL.

This clone occurred a few times. The chain links TRBV30 to TRBJ2-1; tentatively, D is TRBD1 (7 bases). The germline V gene encodes CDR1 GTSNPN and CDR2 SVGIG (reference sequence). V was cut by 1 base and J by 0 bases, with 10 bases left in between. The CDR3 is 15 residues long. The CDR3 loop reads CAWSAGGGSYNEQFF. CDR3 DNA sequence: TGTGCCTGGAGTGCAGGGGGAGGCTCCTACAATGAGCAGTTCTTC.